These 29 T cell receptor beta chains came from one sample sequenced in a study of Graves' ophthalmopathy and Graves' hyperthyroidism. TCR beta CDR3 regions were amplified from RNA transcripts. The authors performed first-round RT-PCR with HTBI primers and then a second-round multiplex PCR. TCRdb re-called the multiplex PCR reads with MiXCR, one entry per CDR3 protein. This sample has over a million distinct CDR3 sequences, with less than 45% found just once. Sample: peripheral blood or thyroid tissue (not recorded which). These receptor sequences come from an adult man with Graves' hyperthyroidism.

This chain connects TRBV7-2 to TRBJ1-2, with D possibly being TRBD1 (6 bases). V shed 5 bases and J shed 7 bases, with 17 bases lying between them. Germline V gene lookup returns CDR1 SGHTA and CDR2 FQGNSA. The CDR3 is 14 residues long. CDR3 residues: CASSLQQGDFGYTF. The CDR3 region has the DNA TGTGCCAGCAGCCTACAACAGGGAGACTTTGGCTACACCTTC.

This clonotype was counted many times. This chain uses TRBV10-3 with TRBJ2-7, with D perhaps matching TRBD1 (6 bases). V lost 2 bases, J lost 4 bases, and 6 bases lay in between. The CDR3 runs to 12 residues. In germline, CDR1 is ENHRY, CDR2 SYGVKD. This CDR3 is CAISEGQYEQYF. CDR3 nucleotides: TGTGCCATCAGTGAGGGACAGTACGAGCAGTACTTC.

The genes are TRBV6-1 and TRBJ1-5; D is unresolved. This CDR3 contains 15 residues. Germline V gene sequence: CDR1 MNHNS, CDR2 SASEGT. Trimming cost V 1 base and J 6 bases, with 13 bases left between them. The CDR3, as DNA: TGTGCCAGCAGTGAAGAAGGGAAAGCGGGTCAGCCCCAGCATTTT. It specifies CASSEEGKAGQPQHF.

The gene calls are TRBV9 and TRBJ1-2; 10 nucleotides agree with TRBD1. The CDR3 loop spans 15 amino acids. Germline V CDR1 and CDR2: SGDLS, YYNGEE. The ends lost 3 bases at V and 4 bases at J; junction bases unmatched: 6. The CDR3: CASSAWDRGGYGYTF. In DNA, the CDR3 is TGTGCCAGCAGCGCCTGGGACAGGGGAGGCTATGGCTACACCTTC.

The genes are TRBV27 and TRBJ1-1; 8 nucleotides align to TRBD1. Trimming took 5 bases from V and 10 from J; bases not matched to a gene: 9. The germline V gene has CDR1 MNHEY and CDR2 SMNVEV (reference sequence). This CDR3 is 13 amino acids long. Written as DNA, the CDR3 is TGTGCCAGCAGTCCCGGACAGGGCCTAAGAGCTTTCTTT. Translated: CASSPGQGLRAFF.

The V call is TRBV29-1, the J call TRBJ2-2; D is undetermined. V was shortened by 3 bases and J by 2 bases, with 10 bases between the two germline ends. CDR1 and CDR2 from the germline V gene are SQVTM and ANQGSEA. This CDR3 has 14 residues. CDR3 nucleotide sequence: TGCAGCGTTGACGGTCTGGGTAACACCGGGGAGCTGTTTTTT. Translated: CSVDGLGNTGELFF.

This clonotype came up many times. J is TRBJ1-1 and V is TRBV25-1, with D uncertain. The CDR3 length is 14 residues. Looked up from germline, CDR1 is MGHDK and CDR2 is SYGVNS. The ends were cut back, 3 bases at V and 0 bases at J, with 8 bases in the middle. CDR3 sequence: CASSEQELNTEAFF. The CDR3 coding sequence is TGTGCCAGCAGTGAGCAGGAGTTGAACACTGAAGCTTTCTTT.

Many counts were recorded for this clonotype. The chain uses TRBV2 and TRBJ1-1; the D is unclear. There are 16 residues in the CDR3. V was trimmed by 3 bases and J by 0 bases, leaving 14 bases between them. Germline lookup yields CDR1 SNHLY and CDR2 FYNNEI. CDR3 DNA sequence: TGTGCCAGCAGTGATATGGCAGGCAACATGAACACTGAAGCTTTCTTT. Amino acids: CASSDMAGNMNTEAFF.

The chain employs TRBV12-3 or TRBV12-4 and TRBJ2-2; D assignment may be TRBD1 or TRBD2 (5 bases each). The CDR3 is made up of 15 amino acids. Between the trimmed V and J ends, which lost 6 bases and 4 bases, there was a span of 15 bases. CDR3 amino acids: CASRLTGRLTGELFF. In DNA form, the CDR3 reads TGTGCCAGCAGACTTACGGGACGGCTCACCGGGGAGCTGTTTTTT.

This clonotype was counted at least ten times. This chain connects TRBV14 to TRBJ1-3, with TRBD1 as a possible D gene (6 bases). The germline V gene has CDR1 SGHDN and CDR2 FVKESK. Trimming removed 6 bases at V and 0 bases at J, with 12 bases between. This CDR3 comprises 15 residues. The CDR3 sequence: CASSRDTYSGNTIYF. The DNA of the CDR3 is TGTGCCAGCAGTCGGGACACCTACTCTGGAAACACCATATATTTT. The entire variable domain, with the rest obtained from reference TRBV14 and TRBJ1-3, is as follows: EAGVTQFPSHSVIEKGQTVTLRCDPISGHDNLYWYRRVMGKEIKFLLHFVKESKQDESGMPNNRFLAERTGGTYSTLKVQPAELEDSGVYFCASSRDTYSGNTIYFGEGSWLTVV.

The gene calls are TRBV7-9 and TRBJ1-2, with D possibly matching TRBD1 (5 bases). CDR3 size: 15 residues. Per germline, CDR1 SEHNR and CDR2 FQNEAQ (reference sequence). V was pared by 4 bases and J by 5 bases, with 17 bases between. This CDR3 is CASSYLTGTGYGYTF. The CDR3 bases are TGTGCCAGCAGCTACCTGACCGGGACGGGATATGGCTACACCTTC.

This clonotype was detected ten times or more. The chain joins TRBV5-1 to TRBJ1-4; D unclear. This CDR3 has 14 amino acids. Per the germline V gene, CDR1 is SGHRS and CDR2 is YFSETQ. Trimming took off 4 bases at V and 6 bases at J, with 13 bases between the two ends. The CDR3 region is CASSVSFSDEKLFF. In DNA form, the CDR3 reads TGCGCCAGCAGCGTGAGTTTTTCGGATGAAAAACTGTTTTTT.

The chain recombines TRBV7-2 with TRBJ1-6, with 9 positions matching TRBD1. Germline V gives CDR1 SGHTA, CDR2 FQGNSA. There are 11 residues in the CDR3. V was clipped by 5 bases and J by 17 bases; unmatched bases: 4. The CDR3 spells CASSRRDRVHF. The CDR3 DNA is TGTGCCAGCAGCCGCCGGGACAGGGTCCACTTT.

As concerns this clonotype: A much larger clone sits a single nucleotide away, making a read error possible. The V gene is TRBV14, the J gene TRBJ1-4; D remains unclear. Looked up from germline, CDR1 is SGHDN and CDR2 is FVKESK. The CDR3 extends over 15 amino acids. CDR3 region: CASSQRGRPNEKLLF. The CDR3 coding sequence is TGTGCCAGCAGCCAACGAGGACGGCCGAATGAAAAACTGCTTTTT.

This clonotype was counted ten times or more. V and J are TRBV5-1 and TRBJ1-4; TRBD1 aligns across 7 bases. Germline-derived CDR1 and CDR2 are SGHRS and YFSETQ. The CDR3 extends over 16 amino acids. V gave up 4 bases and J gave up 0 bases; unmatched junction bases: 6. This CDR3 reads CASSAGTVATNEKLFF. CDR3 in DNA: TGCGCCAGCAGCGCCGGGACAGTTGCAACTAATGAAAAACTGTTTTTT. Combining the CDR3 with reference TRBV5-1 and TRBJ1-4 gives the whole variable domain KAGVTQTPRYLIKTRGQQVTLSCSPISGHRSVSWYQQTPGQGLQFLFEYFSETQRNKGNFPGRFSGRQFSNSRSEMNVSTLELGDSALYLCASSAGTVATNEKLFFGSGTQLSVL.

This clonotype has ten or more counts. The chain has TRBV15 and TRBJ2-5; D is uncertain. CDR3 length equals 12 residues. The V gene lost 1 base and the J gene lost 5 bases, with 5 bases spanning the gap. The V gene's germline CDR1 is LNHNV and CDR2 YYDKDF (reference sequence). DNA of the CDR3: TGTGCCACCAGCAGAGGCACGGAGACCCAGTACTTC. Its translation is CATSRGTETQYF.

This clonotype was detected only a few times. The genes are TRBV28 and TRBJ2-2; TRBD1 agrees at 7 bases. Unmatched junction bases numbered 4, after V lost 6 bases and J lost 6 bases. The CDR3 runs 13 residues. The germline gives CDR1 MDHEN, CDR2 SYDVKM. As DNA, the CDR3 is TGTGCCAGCAGCCGGGGACAGTCCGGGGAGCTGTTTTTT. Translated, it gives CASSRGQSGELFF.

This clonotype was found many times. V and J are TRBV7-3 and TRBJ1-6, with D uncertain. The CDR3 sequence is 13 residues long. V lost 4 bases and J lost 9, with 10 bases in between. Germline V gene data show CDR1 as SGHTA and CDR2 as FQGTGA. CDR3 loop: CASSSTVSSPLHF. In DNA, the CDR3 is TGTGCCAGCAGCTCAACGGTCAGTTCACCCCTCCACTTT.

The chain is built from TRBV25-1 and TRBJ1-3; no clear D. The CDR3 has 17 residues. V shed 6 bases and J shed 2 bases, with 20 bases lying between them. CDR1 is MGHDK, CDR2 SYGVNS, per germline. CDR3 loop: CASRTTTQGVPGNTIYF. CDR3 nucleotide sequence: TGTGCCAGCAGAACTACAACCCAAGGTGTTCCTGGAAACACCATATATTTT. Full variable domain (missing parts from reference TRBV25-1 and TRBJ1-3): EADIYQTPRYLVIGTGKKITLECSQTMGHDKMYWYQQDPGMELHLIHYSYGVNSTEKGDLSSESTVSRIRTEHFPLTLESARPSHTSQYLCASRTTTQGVPGNTIYFGEGSWLTVV.

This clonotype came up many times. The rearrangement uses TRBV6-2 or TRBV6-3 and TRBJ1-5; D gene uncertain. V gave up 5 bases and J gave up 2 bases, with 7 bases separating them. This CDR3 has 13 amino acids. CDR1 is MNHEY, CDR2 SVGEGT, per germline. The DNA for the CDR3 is TGTGCCAGCAGTGGGGTGGGCAATCAGCCCCAGCATTTT. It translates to CASSGVGNQPQHF.

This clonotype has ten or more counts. The CDR3, as DNA: TGTGCCAGCAGCTTGGGACTAGCCCACTACGAGCAGTACTTC. Its protein product is CASSLGLAHYEQYF. The chain has TRBV11-2 and TRBJ2-7; 9 nucleotides align to TRBD2. Trimming cost V 3 bases and J 3 bases; bases outside gene matches: 3. Germline CDR1 and CDR2: SGHAT and FQNNGV. The CDR3 contains 14 residues.

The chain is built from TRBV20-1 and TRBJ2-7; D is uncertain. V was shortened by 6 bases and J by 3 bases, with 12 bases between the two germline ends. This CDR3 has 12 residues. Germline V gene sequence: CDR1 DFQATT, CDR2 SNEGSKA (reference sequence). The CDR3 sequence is CSATTSYYEQYF. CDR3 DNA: TGCAGTGCCACAACAAGTTACTACGAGCAGTACTTC.

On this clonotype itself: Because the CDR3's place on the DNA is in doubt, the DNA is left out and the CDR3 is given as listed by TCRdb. CDR3 protein: CASSFRGRDDVAYEQYF. The rearrangement uses TRBV10-2 and TRBJ2-7; the listed D gene, TRBD1, was not tested against the DNA. The CDR3 length equals 17 residues, ends included. CDR1 WSHSY and CDR2 SAAADI come from the germline V gene.

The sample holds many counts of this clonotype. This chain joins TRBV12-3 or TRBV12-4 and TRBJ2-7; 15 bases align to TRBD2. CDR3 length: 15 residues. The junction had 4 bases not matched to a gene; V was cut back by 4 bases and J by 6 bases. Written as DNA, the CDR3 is TGTGCCAGCAGTTCCCTGGGACTAGCGGGAGGCGAGCAGTACTTC. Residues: CASSSLGLAGGEQYF.

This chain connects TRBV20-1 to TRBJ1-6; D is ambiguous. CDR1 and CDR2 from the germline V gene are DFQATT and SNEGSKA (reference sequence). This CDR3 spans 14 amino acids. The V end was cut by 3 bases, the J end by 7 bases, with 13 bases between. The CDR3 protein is CSARKGSGNSPLHF. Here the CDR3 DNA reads TGCAGTGCTAGGAAGGGTTCTGGCAATTCACCCCTCCACTTT.

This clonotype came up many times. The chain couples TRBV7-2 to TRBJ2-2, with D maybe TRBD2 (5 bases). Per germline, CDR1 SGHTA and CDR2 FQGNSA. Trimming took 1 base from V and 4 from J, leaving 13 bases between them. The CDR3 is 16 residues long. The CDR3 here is CASSLGGRHSTGELFF. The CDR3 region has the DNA TGTGCCAGCAGCTTAGGAGGGCGCCATTCCACCGGGGAGCTGTTTTTT.

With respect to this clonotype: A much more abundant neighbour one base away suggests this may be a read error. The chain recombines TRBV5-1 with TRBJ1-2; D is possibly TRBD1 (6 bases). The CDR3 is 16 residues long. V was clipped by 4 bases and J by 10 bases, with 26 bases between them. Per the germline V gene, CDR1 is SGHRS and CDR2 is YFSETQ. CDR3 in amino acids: CASSTDSPTPWRVYTF. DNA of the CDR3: TGCGCCAGCAGCACGGACAGTCCTACCCCGTGGAGGGTCTACACCTTC. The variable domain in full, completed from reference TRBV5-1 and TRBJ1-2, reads KAGVTQTPRYLIKTRGQQVTLSCSPISGHRSVSWYQQTPGQGLQFLFEYFSETQRNKGNFPGRFSGRQFSNSRSEMNVSTLELGDSALYLCASSTDSPTPWRVYTFGSGTRLTVV.

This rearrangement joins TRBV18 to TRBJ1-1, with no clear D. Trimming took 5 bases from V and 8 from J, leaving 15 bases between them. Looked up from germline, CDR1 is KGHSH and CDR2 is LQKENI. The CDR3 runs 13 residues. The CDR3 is CASSAKISVEAFF. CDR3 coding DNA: TGTGCCAGCTCAGCTAAGATATCGGTCGAAGCTTTCTTT. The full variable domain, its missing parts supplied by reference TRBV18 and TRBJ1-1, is NAGVMQNPRHLVRRRGQEARLRCSPMKGHSHVYWYRQLPEEGLKFMVYLQKENIIDESGMPKERFSAEFPKEGPSILRIQQVVRGDSAAYFCASSAKISVEAFFGQGTRLTVV.

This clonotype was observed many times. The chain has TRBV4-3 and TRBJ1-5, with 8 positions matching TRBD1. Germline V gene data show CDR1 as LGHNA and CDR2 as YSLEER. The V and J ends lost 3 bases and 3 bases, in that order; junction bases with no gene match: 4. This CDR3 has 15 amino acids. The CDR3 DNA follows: TGCGCCAGCAGCCAGGAGGACAGGGACAATCAGCCCCAGCATTTT. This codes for CASSQEDRDNQPQHF.